Shown below are 23 T cell receptor beta chains from a single sample sequenced in a study of cytomegalovirus exposure and HLA in healthy donors. Primers for the PCR totalled 60 Vbeta and 13 Jbeta. Assay used: immunoSEQ multiplex PCR; TCRdb lists only in-frame clones, some missing. The listing records 150,000 or so clones. The sequencing input was PBMCs. The receptors shown here come from a woman between 45 and 65 years old in good health and CMV-seronegative.

The V call is TRBV29-1, the J call TRBJ1-1, with a weak D call TRBD1 (5 bases). Germline-derived CDR1 and CDR2 are SQVTM and ANQGSEA. The length of the CDR3 is 13 residues. Trimming shortened V by 2 bases and J by 5 bases, and 12 bases separated the two germline ends. CDR3 in DNA: TGCAGCGTTGAAACGGGCGGGGGAACTGAAGCTTTCTTT. Protein sequence: CSVETGGGTEAFF.

The chain uses TRBV4-2 and TRBJ1-2; 9 nucleotides align to TRBD1. Germline-derived CDR1 and CDR2 are LGHNA and YNFKEQ. The CDR3 is 15 amino acids. V shed 2 bases and J 5 bases; nucleotides not matched to a gene: 6. The CDR3 protein is CASSQPTGGLYGYTF. CDR3 sequence (DNA): TGTGCCAGCAGCCAACCGACAGGGGGTTTGTATGGCTACACCTTC.

V usage is TRBV6-5 and J usage is TRBJ2-1, with 7 bases matching TRBD1. Germline V gives CDR1 MNHEY, CDR2 SVGAGI. There are 15 residues in the CDR3. V was clipped by 7 bases and J by 5 bases; unmatched bases: 11. CDR3 protein: CASMLGQALNNEQFF. The CDR3 DNA reads as TGTGCCAGCATGTTAGGACAGGCTCTAAACAATGAGCAGTTCTTC.

The V and J genes are TRBV6-1 and TRBJ2-7, with a possible D match to TRBD1 (6 bases). The CDR3 consists of 15 residues. Trimming took 6 bases from V and 2 from J, leaving 17 bases between them. CDR1 MNHNS and CDR2 SASEGT come from the germline V gene. DNA for the CDR3: TGTGCCAGCAGAGAGCGATCCCAGGGGACCTACGAGCAGTACTTC. Translation: CASRERSQGTYEQYF.

CDR3 residues: CAISGENYYGYTF. CDR3 in DNA: TGTGCCATCAGTGGGGAGAATTACTATGGCTACACCTTC. The V gene is TRBV10-3, the J gene TRBJ1-2; D gene uncertain. The CDR3 covers 13 residues. Germline assignment: CDR1 ENHRY and CDR2 SYGVKD. Trimming cost V 4 bases and J 3 bases, with 9 bases left between them.

J is TRBJ2-7 and V is TRBV11-2; D is undetermined. The CDR3 has 13 amino acids. Trimming pared 2 bases from V and 7 bases from J, leaving 12 bases between. Germline CDR1 is SGHAT and CDR2 is FQNNGV. CDR3 bases: TGTGCCAGCAGCTTATCCGTAAACGGGGAGCAGTACTTC. It codes for CASSLSVNGEQYF.

The CDR3 region has the DNA TGTGCCAGCAACCCCACCGGGACTGGCTACGAGCAGTACTTC. This encodes CASNPTGTGYEQYF. The V and J genes are TRBV6-1 and TRBJ2-7; a possible D gene is TRBD2 (6 bases). Germline CDR1 reads MNHNS; CDR2 reads SASEGT. This CDR3 is 14 amino acids long. With 7 bases removed from V and 3 bases from J, the gap between germline ends came to 16 bases.

This chain uses TRBV19 with TRBJ2-2; 8 nucleotides align to TRBD2. Germline CDR1 reads LNHDA; CDR2 reads SQIVND (reference sequence). The trim removed 4 bases at V and 7 bases at J, leaving 5 bases unmatched. CDR3 length: 14 residues. CDR3 in amino acids: CASSRVAGNGELFF. The CDR3 DNA reads as TGTGCCAGTAGTAGAGTAGCGGGAAACGGGGAGCTGTTTTTT.

The rearrangement joins TRBV19 to TRBJ2-2, with 9 bases identical to TRBD2. Germline V lookup: CDR1 LNHDA, CDR2 SQIVND (reference sequence). The V and J ends lost 3 bases and 0 bases, in that order; junction bases with no gene match: 8. The CDR3 spans 18 residues. CDR3 region: CASSIWLAGITNTGELFF. The DNA of the CDR3 is TGTGCCAGTAGTATTTGGCTAGCGGGGATTACGAACACCGGGGAGCTGTTTTTT. The full variable domain, with the rest looked up from reference TRBV19 and TRBJ2-2, is DGGITQSPKYLFRKEGQNVTLSCEQNLNHDAMYWYRQDPGQGLRLIYYSQIVNDFQKGDIAEGYSVSREKKESFPLTVTSAQKNPTAFYLCASSIWLAGITNTGELFFGEGSRLTVL.

The V and J genes are TRBV28 and TRBJ1-3; D is possibly TRBD1 (6 bases). Germline V gene lookup returns CDR1 MDHEN and CDR2 SYDVKM. The V end was cut by 5 bases, the J end by 0 bases, with 14 bases between. The CDR3 has 16 residues. The CDR3 DNA is TGTGCCAGCAGTCCAAGCTCAGGGGTCTCTGGAAACACCATATATTTT. Encoded protein: CASSPSSGVSGNTIYF.

V is TRBV5-4 and J is TRBJ2-7, with 7 positions matching TRBD1. There are 15 residues in the CDR3. Looked up from germline, CDR1 is SGHNT and CDR2 is YYREEE (reference sequence). Losses at the gene ends were 4 bases for V and 3 bases for J; bases not matched to a gene: 10. The CDR3 DNA reads as TGTGCCAGCAGCCTACCGGGACAGACCTACTACGAGCAGTACTTC. This translates into CASSLPGQTYYEQYF. Filled out from reference TRBV5-4 and TRBJ2-7, the complete variable domain reads ETGVTQSPTHLIKTRGQQVTLRCSSQSGHNTVSWYQQALGQGPQFIFQYYREEENGRGNFPPRFSGLQFPNYSSELNVNALELDDSALYLCASSLPGQTYYEQYFGPGTRLTVT.

V is TRBV27 and J is TRBJ1-1; possible D gene TRBD1, 6 bases. The V end lost 2 bases, the J end lost 7 bases, and 11 bases lay between the germline ends. The germline V gene has CDR1 MNHEY and CDR2 SMNVEV (reference sequence). This CDR3 region has 13 residues. The CDR3 DNA reads TGTGCCAGCAGTTTAGGCAGGGGTATTGAAGCTTTCTTT. Its translation: CASSLGRGIEAFF.

The chain uses TRBV7-3 and TRBJ2-1, with a possible D match to TRBD1 (6 bases). Germline values: CDR1 SGHTA, CDR2 FQGTGA. The length of the CDR3 is 15 residues. The V end lost 5 bases, the J end lost 7 bases, and 18 bases lay between the germline ends. The CDR3: CASSRSGHMGNEQFF. DNA for the CDR3: TGTGCCAGCAGCCGCTCGGGACATATGGGGAATGAGCAGTTCTTC.

The chain uses TRBV19 and TRBJ2-7, with D perhaps TRBD1 (6 bases). V dropped 7 bases and J dropped 2 bases, with 18 bases sitting between them. This CDR3 spans 15 amino acids. Germline lookup yields CDR1 LNHDA and CDR2 SQIVND (reference sequence). The CDR3 DNA follows: TGTGCCAGTAAAATTAACCAGGGGTACGCCTACGAGCAGTACTTC. Protein: CASKINQGYAYEQYF. Complete variable domain (other parts from reference TRBV19 and TRBJ2-7): DGGITQSPKYLFRKEGQNVTLSCEQNLNHDAMYWYRQDPGQGLRLIYYSQIVNDFQKGDIAEGYSVSREKKESFPLTVTSAQKNPTAFYLCASKINQGYAYEQYFGPGTRLTVT.

This chain connects TRBV4-3 to TRBJ2-7, with TRBD2 as a possible D gene (7 bases). Germline loops: CDR1 LGHNA, CDR2 YSLEER. The CDR3 is made up of 19 amino acids. The V and J ends lost 4 bases and 3 bases respectively, with 28 bases between them. CDR3 protein: CASSRGGQVESPQFYEQYF. The CDR3 bases are TGCGCCAGCAGCCGGGGGGGGCAGGTCGAGTCCCCTCAATTCTACGAGCAGTACTTC.

The chain recombines TRBV28 with TRBJ2-3, with 7 bases lining up with TRBD2. J gave up 2 bases and V 6 bases, and 5 bases lay outside the gene matches. The CDR3 is 14 amino acids. Germline assignment: CDR1 MDHEN and CDR2 SYDVKM. CDR3 bases: TGTGCCAGCAGGCGGACTAGTGACACAGATACGCAGTATTTT. Residues: CASRRTSDTDTQYF.

The rearrangement joins TRBV6-1 to TRBJ2-5; D might be TRBD2 (5 bases). Germline loops: CDR1 MNHNS, CDR2 SASEGT. There are 14 residues in the CDR3. Trimming left V 1 base short and J 1 base short, with 7 bases between. The CDR3 bases are TGTGCCAGCAGTGAAGTTACTAGCCAAGAGACCCAGTACTTC. Translating it yields CASSEVTSQETQYF.

As DNA, the CDR3 is TGTGCCAGTGGGAGGGGACCGAGAGAAACCCAGTACTTC. It translates to CASGRGPRETQYF. The chain links TRBV7-6 to TRBJ2-5; 7 bases are shared with TRBD2. The CDR3 contains 13 residues. Germline loops: CDR1 SGHVS, CDR2 FNYEAQ. V shed 9 bases and J 8 bases; nucleotides not matched to a gene: 12.

The chain has TRBV5-4 and TRBJ2-6; weak D call: TRBD1 (5 bases). The V end lost 4 bases, the J end lost 0 bases, and 8 bases lay between the germline ends. CDR3 length equals 15 residues. Germline CDR1 and CDR2: SGHNT and YYREEE (reference sequence). The CDR3 sequence: CASSPDSSGANVLTF. Here the CDR3 DNA reads TGTGCCAGCAGCCCCGACAGCTCTGGGGCCAACGTCCTGACTTTC. The full variable domain, in which reference TRBV5-4 and TRBJ2-6 provide the parts outside the CDR3, is ETGVTQSPTHLIKTRGQQVTLRCSSQSGHNTVSWYQQALGQGPQFIFQYYREEENGRGNFPPRFSGLQFPNYSSELNVNALELDDSALYLCASSPDSSGANVLTFGAGSRLTVL.

The gene calls are TRBV5-1 and TRBJ1-4, with 7 bases matching TRBD1. The CDR3 sequence is 16 residues long. The V segment lost 4 bases and the J segment 8 bases; nucleotides outside the gene matches: 14. The V gene's germline CDR1 is SGHRS and CDR2 YFSETQ. The CDR3 protein is CASSRDSGRLGEKLFF. CDR3 nucleotide sequence: TGCGCCAGCAGCCGGGACAGCGGTCGCCTAGGCGAAAAACTGTTTTTT.

This rearrangement joins TRBV9 to TRBJ2-1, with 12 bases lining up with TRBD2. Per the germline V gene, CDR1 is SGDLS and CDR2 is YYNGEE. The CDR3 loop spans 15 amino acids. Trimming removed 4 bases from V and 8 bases from J; junction bases left unmatched: 7. The CDR3 sequence is CASSTRTSGIDEQFF. The CDR3 DNA sequence: TGTGCCAGCAGCACACGGACTAGCGGGATAGATGAGCAGTTCTTC. Looking up the rest from reference TRBV9 and TRBJ2-1 gives the full variable domain: DSGVTQTPKHLITATGQRVTLRCSPRSGDLSVYWYQQSLDQGLQFLIQYYNGEERAKGNILERFSAQQFPDLHSELNLSSLELGDSALYFCASSTRTSGIDEQFFGPGTRLTVL.

V and J are TRBV9 and TRBJ2-2; 8 bases fit TRBD2. Germline lookup yields CDR1 SGDLS and CDR2 YYNGEE. V shed 0 bases, J shed 3 bases, and the junction held 4 bases outside the gene matches. This CDR3 is 16 amino acids long. CDR3 nucleotide sequence: TGTGCCAGCAGCGTAGGACCAGCGGGAGACACCGGGGAGCTGTTTTTT. Translation gives CASSVGPAGDTGELFF.

The chain employs TRBV5-1 and TRBJ2-3; 7 nucleotides agree with TRBD1. The V gene end was trimmed by 0 bases and the J gene end by 2 bases; junction bases not matched to a gene: 3. Germline V gene lookup returns CDR1 SGHRS and CDR2 YFSETQ. This CDR3 contains 15 residues. The CDR3 DNA is TGCGCCAGCAGCTTGGCCAGGGGGTTCACAGATACGCAGTATTTT. Amino acids: CASSLARGFTDTQYF. Complete variable domain (other parts from reference TRBV5-1 and TRBJ2-3): KAGVTQTPRYLIKTRGQQVTLSCSPISGHRSVSWYQQTPGQGLQFLFEYFSETQRNKGNFPGRFSGRQFSNSRSEMNVSTLELGDSALYLCASSLARGFTDTQYFGPGTRLTVL.